The 14 T cell receptor beta chains below all came from one sample that was sequenced in a study of cytomegalovirus exposure and HLA in healthy donors (dated by TCRdb to 2016 to 2017). Libraries were made using the immunoSEQ multiplex PCR assay. In TCRdb, the immuneACCESS table is reduced to in-frame sequences with V and J assigned. These tables do not hold every clone; where another copy was compared, an unresolved V gene accounts for under half, and the others remain unexplained. This sample holds about 76,000 clones; approximately 93% were observed only once. Of the sample, roughly 1.6% is held by the ten largest clones. The sequenced sample consisted of PBMCs. These receptor sequences come from a young man in good health and CMV-seropositive.

The gene calls are TRBV2 and TRBJ2-7; D possibly corresponds to TRBD2 (6 bases). The CDR3 is made up of 11 amino acids. Germline CDR1 reads SNHLY; CDR2 reads FYNNEI. V lost 2 bases, J lost 11 bases, and 10 bases lay in between. CDR3 nucleotide sequence: TGTGCCAGCAGTGAATATCGGGAGAAGTACTTC. It translates to CASSEYREKYF. Full variable domain (outside the CDR3, taken from reference TRBV2 and TRBJ2-7): EPEVTQTPSHQVTQMGQEVILRCVPISNHLYFYWYRQILGQKVEFLVSFYNNEISEKSEIFDDQFSVERPDGSNFTLKIRSTKLEDSAMYFCASSEYREKYFGPGTRLTVT.

This sequence joins TRBV4-1 and TRBJ1-5; 7 nucleotides align to TRBD1. CDR3 length: 15 residues. The J segment lost 6 bases and the V segment lost 0 bases, leaving 5 bases of the junction unmatched. Germline V gene lookup returns CDR1 MGHRA and CDR2 YSYEKL. CDR3: CASSQDGQEGQPQHF. The CDR3 region has the DNA TGCGCCAGCAGCCAAGATGGACAGGAGGGTCAGCCCCAGCATTTT.

This chain uses TRBV5-1 with TRBJ2-7, with 7 bases lining up with TRBD2. Trimming cost V 2 bases and J 6 bases; bases outside gene matches: 11. Germline CDR1 and CDR2: SGHRS and YFSETQ. The CDR3 contains 15 residues. The CDR3 reads CASSLTLGGEIEQYF. The CDR3 bases are TGCGCCAGCAGCTTAACCCTTGGGGGGGAGATCGAGCAGTACTTC.

In its sample, this clone was seen once. This specimen includes other DNA sequences encoding the same CDR3. The V call is TRBV19, the J call TRBJ2-3; D unresolved. CDR3 length: 13 amino acids. V was cut by 1 base and J by 4 bases, with 6 bases left in between. Germline CDR1 is LNHDA and CDR2 is SQIVND (reference sequence). CDR3 nucleotide sequence: TGTGCCAGTAGTATAGGGCTAGCAGATACGCAGTATTTT. Amino acid sequence: CASSIGLADTQYF.

This clone was counted a single time. This chain joins TRBV5-1 and TRBJ2-5; no firm D call. From germline, CDR1 is SGHRS and CDR2 YFSETQ. Trimming removed 0 bases from V and 2 bases from J, with 11 bases in between. The CDR3 spans 15 residues. The CDR3 is CASSLGAVEQETQYF. For the CDR3, the DNA is TGCGCCAGCAGCTTGGGGGCCGTGGAACAAGAGACCCAGTACTTC.

V usage is TRBV2 and J usage is TRBJ2-3; perhaps TRBD1 as D (7 bases). With 5 bases removed from V and 4 bases from J, the gap between germline ends came to 31 bases. The CDR3 is 20 residues long. Germline CDR1 is SNHLY and CDR2 is FYNNEI. CDR3 in amino acids: CASSKLRQGGSTRVSDTQYF. Here the CDR3 DNA reads TGTGCCAGCAGTAAACTTCGACAGGGAGGATCAACCCGTGTTTCAGATACGCAGTATTTT.

This clone was detected only once. This sequence joins TRBV6-5 and TRBJ2-7; the D is unclear. The germline V gene encodes CDR1 MNHEY and CDR2 SVGAGI. The CDR3 has 12 residues. V lost 4 bases to trimming and J lost 3 bases, with 7 bases between them. CDR3 in DNA: TGTGCCAGCAGTTTACGACTCTACGAGCAGTACTTC. Translated, it gives CASSLRLYEQYF.

The V and J genes are TRBV11-3 and TRBJ2-1, with a possible D match to TRBD2 (5 bases). V lost 0 bases and J lost 12, with 21 bases in between. CDR3 length equals 16 residues. CDR1 SGHNT and CDR2 YENEEA come from the germline V gene. CDR3 sequence reads: CASSLDGGGIGFSQFF. For the CDR3, the DNA is TGTGCCAGCAGCTTAGATGGCGGAGGAATAGGGTTCTCGCAGTTCTTC.

The V gene is TRBV30, the J gene TRBJ2-1, with 9 bases lining up with TRBD1. The V gene's germline CDR1 is GTSNPN and CDR2 SVGIG (reference sequence). This CDR3 spans 17 amino acids. The V segment lost 1 base and the J segment 4 bases; nucleotides outside the gene matches: 11. The CDR3 DNA reads as TGTGCCTGGAGTGGGACTTTTACAGGGGGCCGATACAATGAGCAGTTCTTC. Protein sequence: CAWSGTFTGGRYNEQFF.

In this sample, this clone turned up once. The chain employs TRBV28 and TRBJ1-1; 9 bases are shared with TRBD1. Trimming at V came to 1 base and at J to 4 bases, leaving 1 base not matched to a gene. Germline V gene data show CDR1 as MDHEN and CDR2 as SYDVKM. The CDR3 is 14 residues long. The CDR3 region is CASSLLGQGTEAFF. In DNA form, the CDR3 reads TGTGCCAGCAGTTTATTGGGACAGGGCACTGAAGCTTTCTTT.

The genes are TRBV28 and TRBJ2-7, with D uncertain. The germline V and J ends were trimmed by 4 bases and 4 bases, with 5 bases remaining between them. The CDR3 consists of 11 residues. The germline gives CDR1 MDHEN, CDR2 SYDVKM. The CDR3 DNA reads as TGTGCCAGCAGTTCCGCGTACGAGCAGTACTTC. Its protein product is CASSSAYEQYF.

V and J are TRBV5-1 and TRBJ1-4, with 7 bases lining up with TRBD1. V was pared by 8 bases and J by 5 bases, with 6 bases of the junction left unmatched. The CDR3 extends over 13 amino acids. Germline V gives CDR1 SGHRS, CDR2 YFSETQ. The CDR3 region has the DNA TGCGCCAGTTCAGGGGGTCAAAATGAAAAACTGTTTTTT. Encoded protein: CASSGGQNEKLFF.

The V call is TRBV5-6, the J call TRBJ2-1; TRBD2 matches 10 bases. Germline CDR1 reads SGHDT; CDR2 reads YYEEEE. V lost 4 bases and J lost 3; bases outside the gene matches: 10. CDR3 length: 17 amino acids. For the CDR3, the DNA is TGTGCCAGCAGCGTACACGAAGCGGGGGGGTTCTACAATGAGCAGTTCTTC. Its protein is CASSVHEAGGFYNEQFF. Combining the CDR3 with reference TRBV5-6 and TRBJ2-1 gives the whole variable domain DAGVTQSPTHLIKTRGQQVTLRCSPKSGHDTVSWYQQALGQGPQFIFQYYEEEERQRGNFPDRFSGHQFPNYSSELNVNALLLGDSALYLCASSVHEAGGFYNEQFFGPGTRLTVL.

V is TRBV28 and J is TRBJ2-3; TRBD2 matches 10 bases. Germline loops: CDR1 MDHEN, CDR2 SYDVKM. V trimming: 4 bases; J trimming: 4 bases; junction bases outside the gene matches: 11. There are 17 residues in the CDR3. CDR3 nucleotides: TGTGCCAGCAGTTCCGAAGGGAGCGGGAGGGCGGCAGATACGCAGTATTTT. Its translation is CASSSEGSGRAADTQYF.